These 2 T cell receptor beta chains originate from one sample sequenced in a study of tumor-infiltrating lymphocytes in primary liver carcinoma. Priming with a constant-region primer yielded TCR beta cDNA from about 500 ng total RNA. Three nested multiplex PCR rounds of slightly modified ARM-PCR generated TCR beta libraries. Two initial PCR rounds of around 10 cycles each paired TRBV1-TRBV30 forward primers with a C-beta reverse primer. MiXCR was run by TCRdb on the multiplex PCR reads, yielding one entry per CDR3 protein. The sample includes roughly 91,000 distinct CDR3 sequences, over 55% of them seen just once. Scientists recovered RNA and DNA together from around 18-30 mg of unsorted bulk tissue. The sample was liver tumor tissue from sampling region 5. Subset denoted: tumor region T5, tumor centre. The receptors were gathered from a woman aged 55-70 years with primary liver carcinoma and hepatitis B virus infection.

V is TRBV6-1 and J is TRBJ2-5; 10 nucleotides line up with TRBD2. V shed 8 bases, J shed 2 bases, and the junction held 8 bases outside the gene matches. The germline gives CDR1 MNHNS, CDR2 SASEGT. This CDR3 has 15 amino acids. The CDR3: CASDYLAGGQETQYF. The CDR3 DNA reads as TGTGCCAGCGACTATTTAGCGGGAGGACAAGAGACCCAGTACTTC.

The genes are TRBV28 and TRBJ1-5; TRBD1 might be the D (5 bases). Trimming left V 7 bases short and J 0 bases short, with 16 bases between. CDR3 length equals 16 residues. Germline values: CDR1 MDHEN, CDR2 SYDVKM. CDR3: CASTPLGQNSNQPQHF. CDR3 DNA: TGTGCCAGCACCCCGTTGGGGCAAAATAGCAATCAGCCCCAGCATTTT.